These 6 T cell receptor beta chains were sequenced from one sample in a study of response to subunit inactivated influenza vaccine. TCRdb reanalysed the RT-PCR reads using MiXCR and keeps one entry per CDR3 protein. Of some 640,000 distinct CDR3 sequences listed, about 15% are singletons. Sequenced material: PBMCs from blood, taken around 15 days before vaccination. The receptors derive from a man aged 50-59 years who received an inactivated influenza vaccine.

This clonotype has ten or more counts. V usage is TRBV5-6 and J usage is TRBJ1-5; perhaps TRBD1 as D (5 bases). Germline assignment: CDR1 SGHDT and CDR2 YYEEEE. The CDR3 runs to 16 residues. V shed 1 base and J shed 0 bases, with 11 bases lying between them. Here the CDR3 reads CASSLNDGHSNQPQHF. For the CDR3, the DNA is TGTGCCAGCAGCTTGAATGACGGACATAGCAATCAGCCCCAGCATTTT.

This clonotype appeared many times. At one boundary the junction diverges from the germline segment, which might be a read error. This chain connects TRBV5-1 to TRBJ2-3; D might be TRBD1 (6 bases). The CDR3 extends over 15 amino acids. CDR1 and CDR2 from the germline V gene are SGHRS and YFSETQ. CDR3 sequence: CASSLGQGGTDTQYF. The CDR3 region has the DNA TGTGCCAGCAGCCTGGGACAAGGGGGCACAGATACGCAGTATTTT.

The CDR3 spells CASRNAGTSARDEQFF. In nucleotides, the CDR3 is TGTGCCAGCAGAAACGCGGGGACTAGCGCACGGGATGAGCAGTTCTTC. This chain links TRBV28 with TRBJ2-1, with TRBD2 matching over 10 bases. This CDR3 is 16 amino acids long. CDR1 is MDHEN and CDR2 is SYDVKM in the germline V gene. J was trimmed by 8 bases and V by 6 bases; bases with no gene match: 13.

The chain joins TRBV15 to TRBJ2-5; the D is unclear. Germline values: CDR1 LNHNV, CDR2 YYDKDF (reference sequence). CDR3 length: 13 amino acids. V was trimmed by 0 bases and J by 2 bases, leaving 4 bases between them. The CDR3 reads CATSRDRQETQYF. CDR3 in DNA: TGTGCCACCAGCAGAGACAGACAAGAGACCCAGTACTTC.

This chain links TRBV19 with TRBJ1-5, with D perhaps matching TRBD1 (5 bases). Looked up from germline, CDR1 is LNHDA and CDR2 is SQIVND (reference sequence). V shed 3 bases and J shed 2 bases, with 14 bases lying between them. CDR3 length: 16 residues. For the CDR3, the DNA is TGTGCCAGTAGTATGGCCAGGGATTGGGGCAATCAGCCCCAGCATTTT. It is translated as CASSMARDWGNQPQHF.

The V call is TRBV19, the J call TRBJ2-1, with 8 bases identical to TRBD1. CDR3 size: 14 residues. V lost 3 bases and J lost 6; bases outside the gene matches: 4. From germline, CDR1 is LNHDA and CDR2 SQIVND (reference sequence). The CDR3 nucleotides are TGTGCCAGTAGTATCACCGGGACAGGCAATGAGCAGTTCTTC. It yields the protein CASSITGTGNEQFF.